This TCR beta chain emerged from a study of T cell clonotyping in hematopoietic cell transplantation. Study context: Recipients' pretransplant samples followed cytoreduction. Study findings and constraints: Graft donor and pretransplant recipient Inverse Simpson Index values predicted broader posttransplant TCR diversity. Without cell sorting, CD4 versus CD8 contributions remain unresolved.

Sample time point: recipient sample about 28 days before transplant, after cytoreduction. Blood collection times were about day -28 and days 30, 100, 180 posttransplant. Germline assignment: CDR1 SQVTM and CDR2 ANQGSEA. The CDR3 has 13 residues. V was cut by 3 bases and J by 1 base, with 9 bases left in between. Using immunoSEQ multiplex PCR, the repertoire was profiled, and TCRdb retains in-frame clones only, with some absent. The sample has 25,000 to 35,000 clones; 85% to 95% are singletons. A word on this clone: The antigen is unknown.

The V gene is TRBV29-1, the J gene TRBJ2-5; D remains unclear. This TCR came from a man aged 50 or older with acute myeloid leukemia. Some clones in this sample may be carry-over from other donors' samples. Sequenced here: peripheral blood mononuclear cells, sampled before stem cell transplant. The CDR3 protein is CSVETQFQETQYF. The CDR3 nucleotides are TGCAGCGTTGAGACCCAATTCCAAGAGACCCAGTACTTC.